The rows below give T cell receptor beta chains drawn from one sample of a study of immune heterogeneity within non-small cell lung tumors. From the multiplex PCR reads, TCRdb called clonotypes with MiXCR, one entry per CDR3 protein. This sample has 1,700 or so distinct CDR3 sequences, with 40% to 50% found just once. The specimen was lung tumor tissue. The receptors shown here come from a man in his fifties or sixties with non-small cell lung cancer. Both conserved end residues are part of each CDR3. The D gene is left open where the match is weak. For some rows the clone size is stated as once, few or many, or as a class when expanded; others skip it.

J gene	D gene	clone size	V gene	CDR3 protein	CDR3 DNA
TRBJ2-7	.	large	TRBV12-3/TRBV12-4	CASSLSMRGEQYF	TGTGCCAGCAGTTTGAGTATGCGGGGCGAGCAGTACTTC
TRBJ2-1	TRBD1	once	TRBV19	CASSTDRGAHSYNEQFF	TGTGCCAGTAGTACAGACAGGGGCGCCCACTCCTACAATGAGCAGTTCTTC
TRBJ1-2	.	few	TRBV20-1	CSARDPGKDGYTF	TGCAGTGCTAGAGATCCGGGGAAGGACGGCTACACCTTC
TRBJ1-6	.	few	TRBV27	CASSFGNSPLHF	TGTGCCAGCAGTTTTGGTAATTCACCCCTCCACTTT
TRBJ2-3	.	.	TRBV19	CASSIGLADTQYF	TGTGCCAGTAGTATAGGGCTAGCAGATACGCAGTATTTT
TRBJ1-4	TRBD1	.	TRBV7-9	CASSPGDWTGRIATNEKLFF	TGTGCCAGCAGCCCGGGGGATTGGACAGGACGAATTGCAACTAATGAAAAACTGTTTTTT
TRBJ1-1	.	large	TRBV20-1	CSARSGGRDRGAFF	TGCAGTGCTAGAAGCGGGGGGCGCGATCGAGGGGCTTTCTTT
TRBJ2-3	TRBD2	.	TRBV7-9	CASSLDVAGGSTDTQYF	TGTGCCAGCAGCTTAGATGTAGCGGGAGGAAGCACAGATACGCAGTATTTT
TRBJ1-5	TRBD1	.	TRBV2	CASSETGAPRQPQHF	TGTGCCAGCAGTGAGACAGGGGCTCCTCGACAGCCCCAGCATTTT
TRBJ1-6	.	few	TRBV30	CAGGPNSPLHF	TGTGCCGGAGGACCTAATTCACCCCTCCACTTT
TRBJ2-7	.	.	TRBV5-8	CASSGIPTYEQYF	TGTGCCAGCAGCGGAATACCGACCTACGAGCAGTACTTC
TRBJ2-3	.	.	TRBV11-2	CASSLEYQSTDTQYF	TGTGCCAGCAGCTTAGAATACCAGAGCACAGATACGCAGTATTTT
TRBJ2-5	TRBD2	once	TRBV5-1	CASSLIAGGQETQYF	TGCGCCAGCAGCTTAATAGCGGGGGGACAAGAGACCCAGTACTTC
TRBJ2-7	.	.	TRBV7-2	CASSLLPGGASEQYF	TGTGCCAGCAGCTTATTGCCAGGCGGGGCTTCCGAGCAGTACTTC
TRBJ1-5	.	.	TRBV12-3/TRBV12-4	CASSFSAGNQPQHF	TGTGCCAGCAGTTTCTCGGCAGGTAATCAGCCCCAGCATTTT
TRBJ2-3	.	.	TRBV11-1	CASAQDPLTDTQCF	TGTGCCAGCGCCCAGGACCCCCTCACAGATACGCAGTGTTTT
TRBJ2-7	TRBD2	.	TRBV20-1	CSADPTSGSSYEQYF	TGCAGTGCTGACCCGACTAGCGGGAGCTCCTACGAGCAGTACTTC
TRBJ1-5	TRBD1	.	TRBV19	CASSKAGGAGQPQHF	TGTGCCAGTAGTAAGGCAGGGGGCGCCGGTCAGCCCCAGCATTTT
TRBJ2-2	TRBD1	.	TRBV5-1	CASSQQGAGELFF	TGCGCCAGCAGCCAGCAGGGGGCCGGGGAGCTGTTTTTT
TRBJ1-6	TRBD1	.	TRBV11-3	CASSSGQPNSPLHF	TGTGCCAGCAGCTCGGGACAGCCTAATTCACCCCTCCACTTT
TRBJ1-1	.	.	TRBV6-6	CASSYSTRNTEAFF	TGTGCCAGCAGTTACTCGACACGGAACACTGAAGCTTTCTTT
TRBJ2-1	.	few	TRBV27	CASSILSRGAEQFF	TGTGCCAGCAGTATCCTTTCCAGGGGTGCTGAGCAGTTCTTC
TRBJ1-1	TRBD1	.	TRBV6-2/TRBV6-3	CASRTGGTEAFF	TGTGCCAGCAGGACAGGGGGCACTGAAGCTTTCTTT
TRBJ1-2	TRBD1	.	TRBV6-2/TRBV6-3	CASSYSGDRGYYGYTF	TGTGCCAGCAGTTACTCGGGGGACAGGGGGTACTATGGCTACACCTTC
TRBJ2-3	TRBD2	.	TRBV7-9	CASSLLGTRMGDTQYF	TGTGCCAGCAGCCTCTTAGGGACTAGGATGGGGGATACGCAGTATTTT
TRBJ2-7	.	.	TRBV27	CASSSGGQPYEQYF	TGTGCCAGCAGTTCGGGGGGACAACCCTACGAGCAGTACTTC
TRBJ2-3	TRBD2	.	TRBV3-1	CASSLQGGDLLYF	TGTGCCAGCAGCCTCCAGGGAGGGGACCTCCTATATTTT
TRBJ1-5	.	.	TRBV30	CAWSVRGNQPQHF	TGTGCCTGGAGTGTACGCGGCAATCAGCCCCAGCATTTT
TRBJ2-2	TRBD2	few	TRBV20-1	CSAPTQAGGGAGELFF	TGCAGTGCTCCCACCCAGGCGGGGGGGGGGGCCGGGGAGCTGTTTTTT
TRBJ2-1	.	few	TRBV7-9	CASSFNRNNEQFF	TGTGCCAGCAGCTTTAACCGAAACAATGAGCAGTTCTTC
TRBJ2-1	.	.	TRBV2	CASSQVDEQFF	TGTGCCAGCAGCCAGGTGGATGAGCAGTTCTTC
TRBJ1-1	.	once	TRBV20-1	CSASHLDAEAFF	TGCAGTGCGTCTCATCTGGACGCTGAAGCTTTCTTT
TRBJ1-2	.	large	TRBV28	CASSFSGAGGYTF	TGTGCCAGCAGTTTTTCGGGGGCGGGTGGCTACACCTTC
TRBJ2-7	TRBD2	.	TRBV12-3/TRBV12-4	CASSVLADNEQYF	TGTGCCAGCAGTGTACTAGCGGATAACGAGCAGTACTTC
TRBJ2-6	.	.	TRBV4-1	CASSPFGANVLTF	TGCGCCAGCAGCCCCTTTGGGGCCAACGTCCTGACTTTC
TRBJ2-7	TRBD1	.	TRBV20-1	CSASLLGTGGPYEQYF	TGCAGTGCTAGTCTACTCGGGACAGGGGGACCCTACGAGCAGTACTTC
TRBJ1-3	TRBD1	.	TRBV6-2/TRBV6-3	CSSTTGGISPGNTIYF	TGTTCCAGCACGACAGGGGGAATATCACCTGGAAACACCATATATTTT
TRBJ1-6	.	few	TRBV30	CAWSLESSYNSPLHF	TGTGCCTGGAGTCTAGAAAGCTCCTATAATTCACCCCTCCACTTT
TRBJ2-7	.	few	TRBV11-1	CASSLGQSSYEQYF	TGTGCCAGCAGCTTAGGGCAAAGCTCCTACGAGCAGTACTTC
TRBJ1-6	.	.	TRBV6-2/TRBV6-3	CASSYSTPRAGSPLHF	TGTGCCAGCAGTTACTCGACCCCCCGGGCTGGCTCACCCCTCCACTTT
TRBJ2-1	.	.	TRBV7-3	CASSPDYRSYNEQFF	TGTGCCAGCAGCCCTGACTACCGCTCCTACAATGAGCAGTTCTTC
TRBJ2-5	TRBD2	few	TRBV7-7	CASSLEGGVRTQYF	TGTGCTAGCAGCTTAGAGGGAGGGGTGAGGACCCAGTACTTC
TRBJ2-7	TRBD1	.	TRBV5-1	CASSLTGGGYEQYF	TGCGCCAGCAGCTTGACAGGGGGCGGTTACGAGCAGTACTTC
TRBJ2-7	.	.	TRBV20-1	CSAPDRIYSYEQYF	TGCAGTGCTCCCGACAGGATCTACTCCTACGAGCAGTACTTC
TRBJ2-7	TRBD2	.	TRBV2	CASSGLAEYYEPSF	TGTGCCAGCAGTGGACTAGCGGAATATTACGAGCCGTCCTTC